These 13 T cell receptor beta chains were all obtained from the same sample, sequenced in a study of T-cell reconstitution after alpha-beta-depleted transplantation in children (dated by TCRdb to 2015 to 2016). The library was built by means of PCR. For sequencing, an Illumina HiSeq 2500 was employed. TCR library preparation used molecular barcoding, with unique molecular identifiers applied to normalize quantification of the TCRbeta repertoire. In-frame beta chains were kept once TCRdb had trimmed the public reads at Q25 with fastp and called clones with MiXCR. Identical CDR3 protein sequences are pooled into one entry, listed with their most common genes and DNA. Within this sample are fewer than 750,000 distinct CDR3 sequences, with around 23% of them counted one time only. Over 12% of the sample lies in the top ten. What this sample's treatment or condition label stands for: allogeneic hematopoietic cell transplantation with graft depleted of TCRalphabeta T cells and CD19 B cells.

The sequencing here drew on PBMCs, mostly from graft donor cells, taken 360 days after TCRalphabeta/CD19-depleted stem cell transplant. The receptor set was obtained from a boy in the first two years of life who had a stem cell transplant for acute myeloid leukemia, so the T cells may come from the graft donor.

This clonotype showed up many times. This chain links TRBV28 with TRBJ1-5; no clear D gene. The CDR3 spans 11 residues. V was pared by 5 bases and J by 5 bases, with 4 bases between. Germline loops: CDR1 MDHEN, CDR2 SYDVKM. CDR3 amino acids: CASSRYQPQHF. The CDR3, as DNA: TGTGCCAGCAGTCGATATCAGCCCCAGCATTTT. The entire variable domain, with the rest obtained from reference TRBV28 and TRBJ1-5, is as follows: DVKVTQSSRYLVKRTGEKVFLECVQDMDHENMFWYRQDPGLGLRLIYFSYDVKMKEKGDIPEGYSVSREKKERFSLILESASTNQTSMYLCASSRYQPQHFGDGTRLSIL.

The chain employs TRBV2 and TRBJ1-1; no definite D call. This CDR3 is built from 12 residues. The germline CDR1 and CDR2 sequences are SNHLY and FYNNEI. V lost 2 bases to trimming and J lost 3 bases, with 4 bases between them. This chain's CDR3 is CASSETYTEAFF. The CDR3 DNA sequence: TGTGCCAGCAGTGAAACATACACTGAAGCTTTCTTT.

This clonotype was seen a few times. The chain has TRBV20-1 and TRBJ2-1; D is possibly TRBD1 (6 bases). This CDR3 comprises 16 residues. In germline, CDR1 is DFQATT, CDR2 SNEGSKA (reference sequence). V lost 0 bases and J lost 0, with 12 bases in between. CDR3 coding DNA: TGCAGTGCTAGAGATCTGGGGGCTAACTCCTACAATGAGCAGTTCTTC. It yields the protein CSARDLGANSYNEQFF.

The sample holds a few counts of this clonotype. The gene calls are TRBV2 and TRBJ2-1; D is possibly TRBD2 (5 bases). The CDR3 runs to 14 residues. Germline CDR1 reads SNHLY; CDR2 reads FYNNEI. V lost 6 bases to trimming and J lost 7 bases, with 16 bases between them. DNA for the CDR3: TGTGCCAGCAGCTCGGGAAGAGGAGTGAATGAGCAGTTCTTC. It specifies CASSSGRGVNEQFF.

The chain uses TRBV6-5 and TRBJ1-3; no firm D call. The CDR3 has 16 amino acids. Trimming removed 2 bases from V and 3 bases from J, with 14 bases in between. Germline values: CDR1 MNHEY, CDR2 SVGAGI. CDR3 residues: CASSYDPDRYGNTIYF. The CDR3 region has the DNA TGTGCCAGCAGTTACGATCCGGACCGTTATGGAAACACCATATATTTT.

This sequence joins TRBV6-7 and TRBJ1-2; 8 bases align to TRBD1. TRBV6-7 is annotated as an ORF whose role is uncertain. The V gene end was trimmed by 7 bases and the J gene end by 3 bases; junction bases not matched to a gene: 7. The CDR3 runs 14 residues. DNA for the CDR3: TGTGCCAGCAACTACGCGGGACAGGACTATGGCTACACCTTC. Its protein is CASNYAGQDYGYTF.

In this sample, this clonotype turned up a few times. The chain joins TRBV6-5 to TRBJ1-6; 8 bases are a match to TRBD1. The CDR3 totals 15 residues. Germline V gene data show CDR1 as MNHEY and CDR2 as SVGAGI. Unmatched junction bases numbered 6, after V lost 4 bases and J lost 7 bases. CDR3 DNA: TGTGCCAGCAGTTCCCTAGACAGGGGCAATTCACCCCTCCACTTT. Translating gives CASSSLDRGNSPLHF.

CDR3 protein: CASRTSGYNEQFF. CDR3 coding DNA: TGTGCCAGCAGAACTAGCGGATACAATGAGCAGTTCTTC. The chain combines TRBV3-1 with TRBJ2-1; 8 nucleotides agree with TRBD2. The V gene's germline CDR1 is LGHDT and CDR2 YNNKEL (reference sequence). The CDR3 consists of 13 residues. V trimming: 6 bases; J trimming: 4 bases; junction bases outside the gene matches: 2.

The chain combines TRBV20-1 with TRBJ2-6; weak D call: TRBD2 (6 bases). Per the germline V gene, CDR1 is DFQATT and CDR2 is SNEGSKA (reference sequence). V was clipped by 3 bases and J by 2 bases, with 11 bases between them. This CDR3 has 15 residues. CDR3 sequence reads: CSASSGGTGANVLTF. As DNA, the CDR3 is TGCAGTGCTAGCTCTGGGGGGACTGGGGCCAACGTCCTGACTTTC.

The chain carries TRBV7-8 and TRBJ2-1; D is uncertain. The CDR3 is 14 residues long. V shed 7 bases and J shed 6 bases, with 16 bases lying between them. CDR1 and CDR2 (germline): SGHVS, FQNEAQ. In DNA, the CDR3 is TGTGCCAGCACCTCGGACGGTACCATCAATGAGCAGTTCTTC. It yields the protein CASTSDGTINEQFF.

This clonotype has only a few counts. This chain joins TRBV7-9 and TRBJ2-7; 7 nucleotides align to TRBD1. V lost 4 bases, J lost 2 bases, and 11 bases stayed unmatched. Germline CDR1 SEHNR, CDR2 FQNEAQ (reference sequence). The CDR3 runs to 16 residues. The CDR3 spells CASSSPRQGAPYEQYV. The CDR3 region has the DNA TGTGCCAGCAGCTCCCCCAGACAGGGAGCCCCCTACGAGCAGTACGTC.

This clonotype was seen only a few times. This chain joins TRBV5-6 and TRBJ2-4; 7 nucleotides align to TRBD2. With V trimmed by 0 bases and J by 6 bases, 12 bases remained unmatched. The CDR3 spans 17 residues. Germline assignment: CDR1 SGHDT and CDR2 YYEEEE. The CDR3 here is CASSLVRSGAEANIQYF. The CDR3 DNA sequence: TGTGCCAGCAGCTTGGTGCGAAGCGGGGCCGAGGCAAACATTCAGTACTTC. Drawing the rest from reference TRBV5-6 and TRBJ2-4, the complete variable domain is DAGVTQSPTHLIKTRGQQVTLRCSPKSGHDTVSWYQQALGQGPQFIFQYYEEEERQRGNFPDRFSGHQFPNYSSELNVNALLLGDSALYLCASSLVRSGAEANIQYFGAGTRLSVL.

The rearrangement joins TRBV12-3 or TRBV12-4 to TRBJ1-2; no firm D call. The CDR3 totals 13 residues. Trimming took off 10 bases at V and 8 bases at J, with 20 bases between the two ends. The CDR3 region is CAIILPLGNGYTF. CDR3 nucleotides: TGTGCCATCATCCTACCTCTAGGCAACGGCTACACCTTC.